These 15 T cell receptor beta chains were sequenced from one sample in a study of blood T cells in healthy people across ages. The authors ran a second PCR of roughly 6 to 11 cycles using a sample-barcoded 5' primer and a J-beta primer mix. TCRdb itself ran the 5' RACE reads through MiXCR, one entry per CDR3 protein. The table lists around 990,000 distinct CDR3 sequences, 20% to 25% of them singletons. Another study also made use of these data, one on T cells of mothers and their children.

Sequenced sample: blood. The receptors originated from a girl aged 2 to 10 in good health.

This clonotype came up a few times. This chain joins TRBV18 and TRBJ1-4; TRBD1 might be the D (5 bases). Trimming cost V 0 bases and J 8 bases, with 16 bases left between them. The CDR3 spans 16 residues. CDR1 is KGHSH and CDR2 is LQKENI in the germline V gene. Here the CDR3 DNA reads TGTGCCAGCTCACCACCGGAAAAAAGGGGTGGGGAAAAACTGTTTTTT. Translating it yields CASSPPEKRGGEKLFF.

This sequence joins TRBV15 and TRBJ2-7; possible D gene TRBD2, 5 bases. This CDR3 contains 15 residues. V lost 0 bases and J lost 1, with 10 bases in between. Germline V CDR1 and CDR2: LNHNV, YYDKDF (reference sequence). CDR3 protein: CATSRDPSGSYEQYF. In DNA, the CDR3 is TGTGCCACCAGCAGAGATCCCAGCGGATCCTACGAGCAGTACTTC.

This clonotype was picked up a small number of times. The J gene is TRBJ2-1, the V gene TRBV9; 14 bases map to TRBD2. The ends lost 3 bases at V and 6 bases at J; junction bases unmatched: 8. CDR1 SGDLS and CDR2 YYNGEE come from the germline V gene. There are 17 residues in the CDR3. CDR3 nucleotides: TGTGCCAGCAGCGCCCGACCGGGACTAGCGGGAGTCAATGAGCAGTTCTTC. Translating gives CASSARPGLAGVNEQFF. Full variable domain (remainder filled in from reference TRBV9 and TRBJ2-1): DSGVTQTPKHLITATGQRVTLRCSPRSGDLSVYWYQQSLDQGLQFLIQYYNGEERAKGNILERFSAQQFPDLHSELNLSSLELGDSALYFCASSARPGLAGVNEQFFGPGTRLTVL.

This clonotype appeared a few times. V usage is TRBV20-1 and J usage is TRBJ2-1, with 13 bases that match TRBD2. This CDR3 is 15 amino acids long. Trimming removed 6 bases from V and 5 bases from J; junction bases left unmatched: 7. Germline-derived CDR1 and CDR2 are DFQATT and SNEGSKA (reference sequence). The CDR3 sequence is CSAEGLAGLHNEQFF. CDR3 nucleotide sequence: TGCAGTGCAGAGGGACTAGCGGGGCTCCACAATGAGCAGTTCTTC.

The rearrangement links TRBV4-1 to TRBJ2-5; the D is unclear. Trimming cost V 5 bases and J 4 bases, with 11 bases left between them. Germline assignment: CDR1 MGHRA and CDR2 YSYEKL. CDR3 length: 13 residues. CDR3 protein: CASSFRVPETQYF. The CDR3 DNA follows: TGCGCCAGCAGCTTTAGGGTCCCAGAGACCCAGTACTTC.

The genes are TRBV25-1 and TRBJ1-6, with TRBD1 as a possible D gene (6 bases). The CDR3 extends over 16 amino acids. CDR1 is MGHDK, CDR2 SYGVNS, per germline. V lost 1 base, J lost 7 bases, and 14 bases lay in between. The CDR3 sequence is CASSESTGTLNSPLHF. In DNA form, the CDR3 reads TGTGCCAGCAGTGAATCCACCGGGACATTAAATTCACCCCTCCACTTT. The entire variable domain, with the rest obtained from reference TRBV25-1 and TRBJ1-6, is as follows: EADIYQTPRYLVIGTGKKITLECSQTMGHDKMYWYQQDPGMELHLIHYSYGVNSTEKGDLSSESTVSRIRTEHFPLTLESARPSHTSQYLCASSESTGTLNSPLHFGNGTRLTVT.

The chain employs TRBV27 and TRBJ1-2, with TRBD1 matching 7 bases. The CDR3 extends over 16 amino acids. The V gene's germline CDR1 is MNHEY and CDR2 SMNVEV (reference sequence). J lost 6 bases, V lost 0 bases, and 10 bases had no gene match. CDR3: CASSLSTGYTLDGYTF. As DNA, the CDR3 is TGTGCCAGCAGTTTATCGACAGGGTATACTTTAGATGGCTACACCTTC.

A remark on this clonotype: The junction departs from germline at one end; a sequencing error may be responsible. The genes are TRBV29-1 and TRBJ2-1, with D hard to call. The CDR3 length is 9 residues. Germline CDR1 is SQVTM and CDR2 is ANQGSEA. Here the CDR3 reads CRKDTVSPF. CDR3 nucleotides: TGCAGAAAAGACACTGTATCACCATTC.

This clonotype has only a few counts. V and J are TRBV6-6 and TRBJ1-2; D is unclear. The CDR3 is 13 residues long. From germline, CDR1 is MNHNY and CDR2 SVGAGI (reference sequence). The V end was cut by 7 bases, the J end by 5 bases, with 14 bases between. The CDR3 nucleotides are TGTGCCAGCACTATAGCCGGGAATTATGGCTACACCTTC. Protein sequence: CASTIAGNYGYTF.

The chain recombines TRBV20-1 with TRBJ2-3, with 10 bases aligning to TRBD1. CDR1 is DFQATT and CDR2 is SNEGSKA in the germline V gene (reference sequence). The CDR3 contains 14 residues. V gave up 7 bases and J gave up 4 bases; unmatched junction bases: 8. CDR3 amino acids: CSGSGTGAADTQYF. CDR3 DNA: TGCAGTGGATCCGGGACAGGGGCCGCAGATACGCAGTATTTT.

The table lists this clonotype with many counts. The chain carries TRBV2 and TRBJ2-1; D remains ambiguous. Germline V gene data show CDR1 as SNHLY and CDR2 as FYNNEI. This CDR3 contains 17 residues. The V gene lost 3 bases and the J gene lost 5 bases, with 20 bases spanning the gap. CDR3 region: CASSDVFGNPTDNEQFF. In DNA, the CDR3 is TGTGCCAGCAGTGACGTTTTTGGGAACCCTACCGACAATGAGCAGTTCTTC.

The genes are TRBV20-1 and TRBJ2-3; 9 bases fit TRBD2. This CDR3 is 15 amino acids long. Losses at the gene ends were 5 bases for V and 4 bases for J; bases not matched to a gene: 10. The germline gives CDR1 DFQATT, CDR2 SNEGSKA (reference sequence). The CDR3 reads CSAPLTSGRPDTQYF. The CDR3 bases are TGCAGTGCTCCTCTGACTAGCGGAAGACCAGATACGCAGTATTTT.

The chain couples TRBV4-1 to TRBJ2-1; D uncertain. This CDR3 spans 14 amino acids. V was trimmed by 0 bases and J by 5 bases, leaving 8 bases between them. Germline assignment: CDR1 MGHRA and CDR2 YSYEKL. The CDR3 nucleotides are TGCGCCAGCAGCCAAGAAGGGCTCCACAATGAGCAGTTCTTC. Translated: CASSQEGLHNEQFF.

The rearrangement uses TRBV6-2 or TRBV6-3 and TRBJ2-1, with D hard to call. Germline V gives CDR1 MNHEY, CDR2 SVGEGT. V was trimmed by 4 bases and J by 8 bases, leaving 9 bases between them. The CDR3 totals 12 residues. CDR3 sequence: CASSLRDDEQFF. CDR3 nucleotides: TGTGCCAGCAGTTTACGTGACGATGAGCAGTTCTTC.

This clonotype was observed a few times. This chain connects TRBV3-1 to TRBJ1-4; 7 bases line up with TRBD1. The length of the CDR3 is 15 residues. The germline gives CDR1 LGHDT, CDR2 YNNKEL (reference sequence). V lost 1 base to trimming and J lost 6 bases; unmatched junction nucleotides: 5. In nucleotides, the CDR3 is TGTGCCAGCAGCCAAGGGAGAGACAGGGATGAAAAACTGTTTTTT. The encoded protein is CASSQGRDRDEKLFF.